This note documents a single TCR beta chain sequence. Germline values: CDR1 ENHRY, CDR2 SYGVKD. The CDR3 sequence is 10 residues long. J lost 14 bases, V lost 6 bases, and 6 bases had no gene match. The source of the sample is a study of Graves' ophthalmopathy and Graves' hyperthyroidism. Moderate-to-severe activity, CAS ≥3, NOSPECS ≥4 and duration under 3 months were recorded for donors with ophthalmopathy. From RNA, the CDR3 regions of TCR beta chains were amplified and sequenced. Second-round multiplex PCR followed a first-round RT-PCR using HTBI primers. TCRdb reanalysed the multiplex PCR reads using MiXCR and keeps one entry per CDR3 protein. The sample lists approximately 700,000 distinct CDR3 sequences, roughly 41% occurring once.

Specimen: peripheral blood. The clonotype was recovered from an adult man with Graves' ophthalmopathy. J is TRBJ2-5 and V is TRBV10-3; the match to TRBD2 covers 7 bases. CDR3 residues: CAISMTSSYF. The CDR3 DNA follows: TGTGCCATCAGCATGACTAGCTCCTACTTC.